The 28 T cell receptor beta chains presented below share a single source sample, sequenced in a study of cytomegalovirus exposure and HLA in healthy donors (dated by TCRdb to 2016 to 2017). Library generation was performed with the immunoSEQ multiplex PCR assay. In its TCRdb copy, this immuneACCESS table keeps in-frame sequences only and misses some clones. Where compared with another copy, unresolved V genes explain less than half of these, and the others have no known cause. This sample is represented by 200,000 to 250,000 clones; around nine tenths of them were singletons. 0.8% to 1.2% of the sample is held by the ten biggest clonotypes. The sample consisted of PBMCs. These receptors all come from a young woman in good health and CMV-seronegative.

This clone was found a few times. The chain employs TRBV19 and TRBJ1-2, with D perhaps TRBD1 (5 bases). The V end was cut by 7 bases, the J end by 6 bases, with 12 bases between. This CDR3 has 12 amino acids. Germline lookup yields CDR1 LNHDA and CDR2 SQIVND (reference sequence). DNA for the CDR3: TGTGCCAGTATAAGCGGGGGGAATGGCTACACCTTC. This gives the protein CASISGGNGYTF.

The V gene is TRBV7-2, the J gene TRBJ2-7, with D possibly being TRBD1 (6 bases). Germline V gives CDR1 SGHTA, CDR2 FQGNSA. This CDR3 is 12 amino acids long. With 4 bases removed from V and 6 bases from J, the gap between germline ends came to 10 bases. DNA of the CDR3: TGTGCCAGCAGCTCCGTCAGGGGCGAGCAGTACTTC. Translating gives CASSSVRGEQYF.

Here the CDR3 DNA reads TGCGCCAGCAGGGACAGTAACCAGCCCCAGCATTTT. This gives the protein CASRDSNQPQHF. The J gene is TRBJ1-5, the V gene TRBV10-2, with D perhaps matching TRBD1 (6 bases). The germline V and J ends were trimmed by 6 bases and 7 bases, with 10 bases remaining between them. The CDR3 runs to 12 residues. Germline CDR1 is WSHSY and CDR2 is SAAADI.

This clone was counted a few times. V is TRBV10-1 and J is TRBJ2-7; maybe TRBD1 (5 bases). This CDR3 has 11 amino acids. Trimming left V 7 bases short and J 6 bases short, with 10 bases between. CDR1 WNHNN and CDR2 SYGVQD come from the germline V gene (reference sequence). The CDR3 loop is CASILRGEQYF. The CDR3 DNA reads TGCGCCAGCATTTTAAGGGGCGAGCAGTACTTC.

V gene TRBV28 combines with J gene TRBJ1-1; 7 positions match TRBD1. CDR1 is MDHEN and CDR2 is SYDVKM in the germline V gene. The CDR3 loop spans 15 amino acids. After removal of 1 base from V and 10 bases from J, the junction contained 12 bases not matched to a gene. Here the CDR3 reads CASSLLERRQGAAFF. The DNA of the CDR3 is TGTGCCAGCAGTTTATTGGAGCGACGACAGGGCGCAGCTTTCTTT.

The chain combines TRBV6-5 with TRBJ1-1; 7 positions match TRBD1. CDR1 is MNHEY, CDR2 SVGAGI, per germline. This CDR3 spans 14 amino acids. Trimming cost V 6 bases and J 5 bases; bases outside gene matches: 9. The CDR3 nucleotides read TGTGCCAGCAGAACCGACAGGGAAAGAACTGAAGCTTTCTTT. This encodes CASRTDRERTEAFF.

The rearrangement joins TRBV7-9 to TRBJ1-1; D uncertain. Germline CDR1 reads SEHNR; CDR2 reads FQNEAQ (reference sequence). The V gene lost 1 base and the J gene lost 4 bases, with 10 bases spanning the gap. The CDR3 runs to 14 residues. For the CDR3, the DNA is TGTGCCAGCAGCTTAGGGCGGATAGGCACTGAAGCTTTCTTT. Amino acid sequence: CASSLGRIGTEAFF.

This CDR3 reads CATKAGTSGFEQYF. The CDR3 bases are TGTGCCACTAAGGCCGGGACTAGCGGGTTCGAGCAGTACTTC. This rearrangement joins TRBV19 to TRBJ2-7; 12 bases are shared with TRBD2. The V gene end was trimmed by 10 bases and the J gene end by 6 bases; junction bases not matched to a gene: 10. The CDR3 contains 14 residues. Germline V gene sequence: CDR1 LNHDA, CDR2 SQIVND (reference sequence).

This chain uses TRBV4-2 with TRBJ2-4, with 15 positions matching TRBD2. CDR3 length: 22 amino acids. From germline, CDR1 is LGHNA and CDR2 YNFKEQ. J was trimmed by 0 bases and V by 1 base; bases with no gene match: 13. As DNA, the CDR3 is TGTGCCAGCAGCCAAGCACTACCAACCGGGACTAGCGGGGGGCTAGCCAAAAACATTCAGTACTTC. Translated: CASSQALPTGTSGGLAKNIQYF.

This chain links TRBV28 with TRBJ1-4; a weak D match, TRBD1 (5 bases). Per germline, CDR1 MDHEN and CDR2 SYDVKM. The CDR3 runs to 12 residues. Trimming cost V 7 bases and J 10 bases, with 13 bases left between them. Here the CDR3 DNA reads TGTGCCAGCACCCGCCAGGGACTAAAACTGTTTTTT. Translated: CASTRQGLKLFF.

This clone was picked up one time. This chain connects TRBV28 to TRBJ2-1; D is uncertain. CDR3 length: 15 residues. Per germline, CDR1 MDHEN and CDR2 SYDVKM. Trimming removed 6 bases from V and 5 bases from J, with 17 bases in between. DNA for the CDR3: TGTGCCAGCAGCGGTGGGCCCAGTAACGACAATGAGCAGTTCTTC. Translation: CASSGGPSNDNEQFF.

The V and J genes are TRBV11-2 and TRBJ1-1; 10 bases align to TRBD1. Germline CDR1 SGHAT, CDR2 FQNNGV. V lost 4 bases to trimming and J lost 3 bases; unmatched junction nucleotides: 8. This CDR3 is built from 16 residues. The CDR3 spells CASSYGTGVRDTEAFF. The CDR3 DNA is TGTGCCAGCAGCTACGGGACAGGGGTCCGGGACACTGAAGCTTTCTTT.

This rearrangement joins TRBV5-8 to TRBJ2-1, with 10 bases identical to TRBD2. Trimming removed 0 bases from V and 7 bases from J; junction bases left unmatched: 10. The CDR3 is made up of 17 amino acids. Germline CDR1 and CDR2: SGHTS and YDEGEE. The chain's CDR3 is CASSLVRASGRGNEQFF. Here the CDR3 DNA reads TGTGCCAGCAGCTTGGTCCGGGCTAGCGGGAGAGGAAATGAGCAGTTCTTC.

The DNA for the CDR3 is TGTGCCAGCAGCTTAGGGGGGGCTGAAGCTTTCTTT. Its protein product is CASSLGGAEAFF. V gene TRBV7-8 combines with J gene TRBJ1-1; D is possibly TRBD1 (5 bases). V was clipped by 1 base and J by 6 bases, with 6 bases between them. CDR3 length: 12 residues. Germline CDR1 is SGHVS and CDR2 is FQNEAQ.

This clone was found a few times. The chain couples TRBV14 to TRBJ2-7, with D possibly TRBD2 on 6 matching bases. The CDR3 extends over 14 amino acids. V lost 0 bases to trimming and J lost 9 bases, with 15 bases between them. The V gene's germline CDR1 is SGHDN and CDR2 FVKESK. This chain's CDR3 is CASSQDAGGTRQYF. In nucleotides, the CDR3 is TGTGCCAGCAGCCAAGATGCTGGAGGGACTCGGCAGTACTTC.

This chain uses TRBV30 with TRBJ1-6; possible D gene TRBD1, 5 bases. CDR1 and CDR2 (germline): GTSNPN, SVGIG (reference sequence). V was pared by 3 bases and J by 10 bases, with 7 bases between. The CDR3 length is 11 residues. CDR3 sequence reads: CAWSDSSPLHF. As DNA, the CDR3 is TGTGCCTGGAGCGACAGCTCACCCCTCCACTTT.

The chain uses TRBV28 and TRBJ2-7; D might be TRBD2 (5 bases). The CDR3 runs 14 residues. Trimming pared 2 bases from V and 1 base from J, leaving 9 bases between. Germline loops: CDR1 MDHEN, CDR2 SYDVKM. The CDR3 sequence: CASSLVSGSYEQYF. Written as DNA, the CDR3 is TGTGCCAGCAGTTTAGTTTCGGGGTCCTACGAGCAGTACTTC.

The J gene is TRBJ1-2, the V gene TRBV6-1; 7 bases are shared with TRBD1. The germline V gene encodes CDR1 MNHNS and CDR2 SASEGT. The CDR3 totals 14 residues. J was trimmed by 4 bases and V by 6 bases; bases with no gene match: 8. CDR3 sequence reads: CASRSRDRVYGYTF. CDR3 nucleotide sequence: TGTGCCAGCAGATCCCGGGACAGAGTCTATGGCTACACCTTC.

V usage is TRBV12-5 and J usage is TRBJ2-1; the match to TRBD2 covers 7 bases. CDR1 LGHNT and CDR2 FRNRAP come from the germline V gene. This CDR3 has 14 residues. The V gene end was trimmed by 5 bases and the J gene end by 7 bases; junction bases not matched to a gene: 8. CDR3 sequence: CASGLSGSHNEQFF. DNA for the CDR3: TGTGCTAGTGGTCTTAGCGGGTCACATAATGAGCAGTTCTTC.

J is TRBJ2-1 and V is TRBV27, with 9 bases lining up with TRBD2. After removal of 6 bases from V and 6 bases from J, the junction contained 9 bases not matched to a gene. Germline loops: CDR1 MNHEY, CDR2 SMNVEV (reference sequence). CDR3 length equals 15 residues. CDR3 residues: CASSSGTSLFNEQFF. The CDR3 DNA reads as TGTGCCAGCAGCTCCGGGACTAGCTTATTCAATGAGCAGTTCTTC.

This clone was seen a single time. V is TRBV6-1 and J is TRBJ1-2; D call uncertain. The V end lost 6 bases, the J end lost 8 bases, and 13 bases lay between the germline ends. The length of the CDR3 is 12 residues. Looked up from germline, CDR1 is MNHNS and CDR2 is SASEGT. The CDR3 protein is CASRKTSEGYTF. In DNA form, the CDR3 reads TGTGCCAGCAGGAAGACATCGGAAGGCTACACCTTC.

V gene TRBV19 combines with J gene TRBJ2-7; tentative D call: TRBD1 (6 bases). The CDR3 runs 13 residues. Germline V lookup: CDR1 LNHDA, CDR2 SQIVND (reference sequence). The ends were cut back, 5 bases at V and 6 bases at J, with 14 bases in the middle. This CDR3 reads CASSLNTGREQYF. The CDR3 DNA follows: TGTGCCAGTAGTCTCAACACAGGGCGCGAGCAGTACTTC.

This clone occurred once. This sequence joins TRBV29-1 and TRBJ2-6; TRBD1 matches at 7 bases. CDR3 size: 14 residues. Germline V gives CDR1 SQVTM, CDR2 ANQGSEA. V dropped 6 bases and J dropped 4; count of bases not matched to a gene: 6. CDR3 sequence: CSVPDRDGANVLTF. CDR3 bases: TGCAGCGTCCCAGACAGGGACGGGGCCAACGTCCTGACTTTC.

This sequence joins TRBV6-1 and TRBJ1-5; D possibly corresponds to TRBD1 (6 bases). CDR3 length: 13 residues. The germline CDR1 and CDR2 sequences are MNHNS and SASEGT. V was pared by 2 bases and J by 7 bases, with 9 bases between. The CDR3 sequence: CASSENRAQPQHF. CDR3 coding DNA: TGTGCCAGCAGTGAAAACAGGGCCCAGCCCCAGCATTTT.

V gene TRBV27 combines with J gene TRBJ2-7, with D perhaps TRBD1 (7 bases). The CDR3 spans 14 residues. The germline V and J ends were trimmed by 9 bases and 6 bases, with 21 bases remaining between them. Looked up from germline, CDR1 is MNHEY and CDR2 is SMNVEV (reference sequence). Written as DNA, the CDR3 is TGTGCCAGTATGTTAGTAGGAGGGGGCGTCGAGCAGTACTTC. This sequence encodes CASMLVGGGVEQYF.

V is TRBV6-1 and J is TRBJ2-1; possibly TRBD2 for D (5 bases). Trimming took off 4 bases at V and 7 bases at J, with 17 bases between the two ends. CDR1 is MNHNS, CDR2 SASEGT, per germline. The CDR3 spans 15 residues. CDR3 DNA sequence: TGTGCCAGCAGTGTCCCGGGAAGGTTTGGAAATGAGCAGTTCTTC. Amino acid sequence: CASSVPGRFGNEQFF.

This rearrangement joins TRBV27 to TRBJ2-3; TRBD2 aligns across 9 bases. The CDR3 runs to 16 residues. J lost 6 bases, V lost 5 bases, and 12 bases had no gene match. CDR1 and CDR2 (germline): MNHEY, SMNVEV (reference sequence). The CDR3 region is CASSPLPAGGGDTQYF. The DNA of the CDR3 is TGTGCCAGCAGTCCCCTCCCGGCGGGAGGGGGGGATACGCAGTATTTT.

This clone appeared a single time. The V gene is TRBV5-1, the J gene TRBJ2-2; TRBD2 is a possible D gene (5 bases). Looked up from germline, CDR1 is SGHRS and CDR2 is YFSETQ. The CDR3 loop spans 15 amino acids. V was trimmed by 6 bases and J by 4 bases, leaving 16 bases between them. In nucleotides, the CDR3 is TGCGCCAGCATACCCGGGGTTGGACCCACCGGGGAGCTGTTTTTT. This translates into CASIPGVGPTGELFF. The entire variable domain, with the rest obtained from reference TRBV5-1 and TRBJ2-2, is as follows: KAGVTQTPRYLIKTRGQQVTLSCSPISGHRSVSWYQQTPGQGLQFLFEYFSETQRNKGNFPGRFSGRQFSNSRSEMNVSTLELGDSALYLCASIPGVGPTGELFFGEGSRLTVL.